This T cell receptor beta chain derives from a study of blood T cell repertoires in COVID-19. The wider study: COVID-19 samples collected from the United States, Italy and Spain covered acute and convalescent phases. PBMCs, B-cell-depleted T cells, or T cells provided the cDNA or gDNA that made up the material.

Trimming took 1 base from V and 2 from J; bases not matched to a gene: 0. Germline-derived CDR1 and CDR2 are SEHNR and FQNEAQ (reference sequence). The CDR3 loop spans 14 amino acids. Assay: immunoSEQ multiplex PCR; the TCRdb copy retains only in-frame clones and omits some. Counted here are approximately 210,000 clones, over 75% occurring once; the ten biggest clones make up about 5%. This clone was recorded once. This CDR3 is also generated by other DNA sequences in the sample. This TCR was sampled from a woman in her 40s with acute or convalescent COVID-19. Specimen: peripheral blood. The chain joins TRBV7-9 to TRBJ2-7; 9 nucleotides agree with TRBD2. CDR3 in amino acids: CASSLGGGAYEQYV. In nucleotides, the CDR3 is TGTGCCAGCAGCTTAGGCGGGGGGGCCTACGAGCAGTACGTC.